The clone carrying this T cell receptor (beta chain) was seen more than once but under ten times. As yet, its antigen is unknown. The sample comes from a study of T cells in Graves' hyperthyroidism and ophthalmopathy. Researchers took RNA transcripts and amplified the TCR beta CDR3 regions from them. HTBI primers were employed in a first-round RT-PCR of the TCR CDR3. TCRdb re-analysed the multiplex PCR reads in MiXCR, keeping a single row per CDR3 protein. The sample records 200,000 to 250,000 distinct CDR3 sequences, roughly a sixth being singletons. Whole-study findings and limits: The model foresaw ophthalmopathy a median about 6.1 months prior to onset.

Newly diagnosed hyperthyroidism patients aged 18 to 65 years had disease lasting under 2 months. Patients having uncontrolled infection, another autoimmune disease, pregnancy or lactation were not included. The V gene's germline CDR1 is WNHNN and CDR2 SYGVQD (reference sequence). This CDR3 has 15 residues. J lost 2 bases, V lost 5 bases, and 7 bases had no gene match. V and J are TRBV10-1 and TRBJ1-1, with 8 bases aligning to TRBD1. Sequencing was performed on blood. The TCR was taken from a woman aged 50 to 60 with Graves' hyperthyroidism. The CDR3 coding sequence is TGCGCCAGCAGTACCCCCGGGACAGGCAACACTGAAGCTTTCTTT. It is translated as CASSTPGTGNTEAFF.